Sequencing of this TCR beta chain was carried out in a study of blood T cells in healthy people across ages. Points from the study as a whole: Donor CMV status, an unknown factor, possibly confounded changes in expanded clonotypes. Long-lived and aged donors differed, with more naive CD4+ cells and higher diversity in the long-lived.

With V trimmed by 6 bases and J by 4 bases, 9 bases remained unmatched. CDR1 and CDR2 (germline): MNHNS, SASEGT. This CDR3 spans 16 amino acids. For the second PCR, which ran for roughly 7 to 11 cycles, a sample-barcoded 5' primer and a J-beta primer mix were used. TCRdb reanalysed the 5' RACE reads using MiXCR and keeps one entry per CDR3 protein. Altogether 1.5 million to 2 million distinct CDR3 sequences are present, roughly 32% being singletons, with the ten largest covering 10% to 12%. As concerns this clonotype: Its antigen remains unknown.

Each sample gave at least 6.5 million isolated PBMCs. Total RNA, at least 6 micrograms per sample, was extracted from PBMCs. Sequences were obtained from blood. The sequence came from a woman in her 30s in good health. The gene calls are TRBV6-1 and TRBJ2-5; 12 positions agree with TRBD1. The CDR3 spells CASSKIRDRGRETQYF. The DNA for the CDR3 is TGTGCCAGCAGCAAGATCCGGGACAGGGGGCGAGAGACCCAGTACTTC.